This T cell receptor (beta chain) was obtained from a study of blood T cell repertoires in COVID-19 (TCRdb year 2020). With respect to the entire study: Samples from collaborators originated in the United States, Italy and Spain and spanned both the acute and convalescent phases of COVID-19. Nearly every sample came with metadata listing a de-identified subject ID, COVID-19 status, age in years and sex. A freely available public database, intended as a resource for researchers studying the immune response to SARS-CoV-2, is where the repertoires were released. Samples came from the ongoing ImmuneRACE study (first 160 participants) plus 1,254 subjects from 6 global collaborators. Where available, HLA class I and class II types were obtained from metadata supplied by the sample provider rather than from assay-based typing. The dataset comprised deeply sampled blood TCRbeta repertoires from subjects exposed to, actively infected with, or recovered from COVID-19. The prospective study material was composed of cDNA or gDNA derived from T cells, B-cell-depleted T cells, or PBMCs. Study-level results and caveats: The amount of clinical and demographic metadata varied by source and participant and was provided uncurated.

The immunoSEQ Assay, a bias-controlled multiplex PCR, was used to amplify TCRbeta CDR3 regions from genomic DNA. In the authors' own workflow: The number of nucleated cells in each sample was estimated from the amplification of reference gene primers within the assay. To quantify the absolute abundance of each unique TCRbeta CDR3 rearrangement, sequence reads were collapsed and filtered. Productive Simpson clonality was computed per sample as the square root of Simpson's diversity index over productive rearrangements. Sourced from immuneACCESS, this table was stored by TCRdb with only in-frame sequences that have V and J called. A share of the clones is absent; for the studies checked, an unresolved V gene accounts for under half, and the remainder has no known explanation. V and J calls and clone size are copied from that table; D and trimming were computed from the DNA. The sample table shows more than 85,000 clones, and roughly 80% are seen once. The ten largest clonotypes hold 15% to 20% of the sample.

Each collaborating institution followed its own protocols to collect whole blood in K2EDTA tubes. For TCRbeta analysis, collaborator samples were shipped as frozen whole blood, as isolated PBMCs, or as DNA extracted from either sample type. Trimming removed 1 base from V and 1 base from J, leaving 5 bases between the germline ends. The CDR3 has 14 amino acids, counting the end cysteine and phenylalanine. The kept DNA is CDR3 alone, 42 bases in frame from the first base. The CDR1 and CDR2 encoded by the germline V gene are SGHRS and YFSETQ. In regard to this clone: Its specific antigen is unknown. Base qualities are missing; no much larger clone stands one base away.

This sequence was found in a woman between 65 and 79 years old with acute or convalescent COVID-19. The V and J segments used are TRBV5-1 and TRBJ2-2; the D gene is perhaps TRBD1, from 5 matching bases. Sequenced material: peripheral blood. The CDR3 region: CASSLTGNTGELFF. The bases read TGCGCCAGCAGCTTGACAGGGAACACCGGGGAGCTGTTTTTT.